This is a list of T cell receptor beta chains from one sample in a study of T cells after yellow fever vaccination. From the 5' RACE reads, TCRdb called clonotypes with MiXCR, one entry per CDR3 protein. This sample has hundreds of thousands of distinct CDR3 sequences, with around 16% found just once. This sample comprised PBMCs, obtained around 5 days after the first yellow fever vaccination. The receptors shown here come from a young man who received the YFV17D yellow fever vaccine. Each CDR3 is given with its conserved first and last residue. D genes are given only for firm matches. Size is omitted from some rows. Given values are once, few, many or a class for expanded clones.

d_call,v_call,clone_size,j_call,cdr3_aa,cdr3_nt
-,TRBV5-1,-,TRBJ2-1,CASSLARASGIAGRTRANNEQFF,TGCGCCAGCAGCTTGGCCAGAGCGTCAGGGATCGCGGGTCGTACACGGGCCAACAATGAGCAGTTCTTC
TRBD1,TRBV6-1,-,TRBJ2-5,CASSLLSGGRGETQYF,TGTGCCAGCAGCCTACTATCAGGGGGTAGAGGGGAGACCCAGTACTTC
-,TRBV5-1,few,TRBJ2-2,CASSGEVYTGELFF,TGCGCCAGCAGCGGTGAGGTTTACACCGGGGAGCTGTTTTTT
-,TRBV5-1,-,TRBJ1-2,CASSFDGNRYGYTF,TGCGCCAGCAGCTTCGACGGAAATCGCTATGGCTACACCTTC
TRBD1,TRBV6-2/TRBV6-3,-,TRBJ2-2,CASSMTGGSVGELFF,TGTGCCAGCAGTATGACAGGGGGCTCGGTCGGGGAGCTGTTTTTT
-,TRBV20-1,few,TRBJ1-2,CSASRGGGYTF,TGCAGTGCTAGCCGTGGGGGCGGCTACACCTTC
-,TRBV7-2,many,TRBJ1-1,CASQPGATRDTEAFF,TGTGCCAGCCAACCCGGGGCCACCCGGGACACTGAAGCTTTCTTT
TRBD1,TRBV7-6,-,TRBJ1-6,CASIAGQANNSPLHF,TGTGCCAGCATCGCAGGACAGGCCAATAATTCACCCCTCCACTTT
-,TRBV4-1,-,TRBJ2-1,CASSQESTGWRGNEQFF,TGCGCCAGCAGCCAAGAGTCTACCGGATGGCGTGGAAATGAGCAGTTCTTC
-,TRBV4-1,few,TRBJ2-1,CASSQDSRQGSYNEQFF,TGCGCCAGCAGCCAAGATAGTCGGCAGGGGTCCTACAATGAGCAGTTCTTC
-,TRBV4-3,-,TRBJ1-1,CASSHDVGGLRTAEAFF,TGCGCCAGCAGCCATGACGTGGGGGGACTCCGGACGGCTGAAGCTTTCTTT
-,TRBV9,-,TRBJ2-3,CASSVGGGTQGTDTQYF,TGTGCCAGCAGCGTAGGTGGGGGCACCCAGGGCACAGATACGCAGTATTTT
TRBD1,TRBV3-1,few,TRBJ1-5,CASSPNRQGPQHF,TGTGCCAGCAGCCCAAACAGACAGGGGCCCCAGCATTTT
-,TRBV7-9,few,TRBJ1-1,CASSFRGRPHTEAFF,TGTGCCAGCAGCTTTCGGGGGAGACCCCACACTGAAGCTTTCTTT
TRBD2,TRBV6-4,many,TRBJ2-3,CASSPTSGGLDTQYF,TGTGCCAGCAGTCCCACCAGCGGGGGTCTGGATACGCAGTATTTT
-,TRBV7-2,-,TRBJ2-7,CASSAWSGATSYEQYF,TGTGCCAGCAGCGCTTGGTCCGGGGCGACATCCTACGAGCAGTACTTC
-,TRBV12-3/TRBV12-4,few,TRBJ1-1,CASSFEGPTEAFF,TGTGCCAGCAGTTTCGAGGGGCCCACTGAAGCTTTCTTT
TRBD2,TRBV20-1,few,TRBJ2-3,CSKPGGGFGTQYF,TGCAGTAAACCGGGCGGGGGGTTCGGTACGCAGTATTTT
-,TRBV20-1,few,TRBJ2-5,CSASLGPETQYF,TGCAGTGCTAGTTTAGGGCCCGAGACCCAGTACTTC
-,TRBV7-9,few,TRBJ2-1,CASSFNRLNEQFF,TGTGCCAGCAGCTTTAACAGACTTAATGAGCAGTTCTTC
-,TRBV6-5,-,TRBJ2-6,CASSFYREPGANVLTF,TGTGCCAGCAGTTTCTACAGGGAACCTGGGGCCAACGTCCTGACTTTC
-,TRBV7-2,-,TRBJ1-6,CASSLMRGDPLHF,TGTGCCAGCAGCTTAATGAGGGGCGATCCCCTCCACTTT
TRBD2,TRBV7-6,-,TRBJ2-1,CASSQRRTSGEFTNEQFF,TGTGCCAGCAGTCAACGAAGGACTAGCGGGGAGTTTACGAATGAGCAGTTCTTC
-,TRBV5-1,many,TRBJ2-1,CASSLGAIYNEQFF,TGCGCCAGCAGCTTGGGGGCCATCTACAATGAGCAGTTCTTC
-,TRBV4-3,-,TRBJ1-3,CASSWKGEQKAGNTIYF,TGCGCCAGCAGCTGGAAGGGAGAGCAGAAGGCTGGAAACACCATATATTTT
-,TRBV7-2,few,TRBJ2-5,CASSLYRLETQYF,TGTGCCAGCAGCTTGTACAGGTTGGAGACCCAGTACTTC
-,TRBV18,-,TRBJ1-2,CASSPDSGPNYGYTF,TGTGCCAGCTCACCCGACAGCGGCCCTAACTATGGCTACACCTTC
-,TRBV6-1,-,TRBJ1-5,CASKKRDRRSQPQHF,TGTGCCAGCAAGAAAAGGGACCGTCGGTCCCAGCCCCAGCATTTT
-,TRBV12-3/TRBV12-4,few,TRBJ1-5,CASSLAPLTHQPQHF,TGTGCCAGCAGTTTGGCCCCACTAACCCACCAGCCCCAGCATTTT
-,TRBV18,-,TRBJ1-1,CASSKRTRGGAQMNTEAFF,TGTGCCAGCTCAAAACGCACACGGGGAGGGGCTCAGATGAACACTGAAGCTTTCTTT
-,TRBV29-1,-,TRBJ2-5,CSVPKQETQYF,TGCAGCGTGCCCAAACAAGAGACCCAGTACTTC
-,TRBV20-1,few,TRBJ2-1,CSAAAFEQFF,TGCAGTGCCGCCGCATTTGAGCAGTTCTTC
TRBD2,TRBV3-1,few,TRBJ2-1,CASSQASSGYNEQFF,TGTGCCAGCAGCCAAGCGTCTAGCGGTTACAATGAGCAGTTCTTC
TRBD1,TRBV5-1,many,TRBJ2-3,CASSLFLTGTGADTQYF,TGCGCCAGCAGCTTGTTCCTGACCGGGACAGGGGCCGATACGCAGTATTTT
-,TRBV7-2,few,TRBJ1-5,CASSTQISNQPQHF,TGTGCCAGCAGCACACAGATCAGCAATCAGCCCCAGCATTTT
-,TRBV7-2,-,TRBJ2-3,CASRRDTDTQYF,TGTGCCAGCCGAAGAGACACAGATACGCAGTATTTT
-,TRBV20-1,-,TRBJ2-5,CSATSVRDQETQYF,TGCAGTGCCACGTCGGTAAGGGACCAAGAGACCCAGTACTTC
-,TRBV28,few,TRBJ2-3,CASSLLRGLGDTQYF,TGTGCCAGCAGTTTATTACGGGGGCTGGGAGATACGCAGTATTTT
-,TRBV6-1,few,TRBJ2-5,CASRPSSLEKTQYF,TGTGCCAGCAGACCTAGTTCCTTGGAAAAGACCCAGTACTTC
-,TRBV7-9,-,TRBJ1-2,CASSPGKDGYTF,TGTGCCAGCAGCCCGGGGAAGGATGGCTACACCTTC
-,TRBV28,-,TRBJ1-4,CASSGWPVNEKLFF,TGTGCCAGCAGTGGCTGGCCGGTGAATGAAAAACTGTTTTTT
-,TRBV20-1,few,TRBJ1-2,CSASASPYGYTF,TGCAGTGCTAGTGCGAGCCCCTATGGCTACACCTTC
TRBD2,TRBV4-1,few,TRBJ2-3,CASSPQLTSGGTDTQYF,TGCGCCAGCAGCCCCCAGCTTACTAGCGGAGGCACAGATACGCAGTATTTT
-,TRBV6-2/TRBV6-3,few,TRBJ1-5,CASSYSRTGLQPQHF,TGTGCCAGCAGTTACTCGAGAACCGGGCTGCAGCCCCAGCATTTT
-,TRBV7-2,few,TRBJ1-6,CASSHIPPGTYNSPLHF,TGTGCCAGCAGCCATATACCCCCAGGGACCTATAATTCACCCCTCCACTTT
TRBD1,TRBV20-1,-,TRBJ2-7,CSARERGTGGSYEQYF,TGCAGTGCTAGAGAAAGAGGAACAGGGGGTAGTTACGAGCAGTACTTC
-,TRBV2,few,TRBJ2-5,CASSGRSRETQYF,TGTGCCAGCAGTGGGCGGAGTAGAGAGACCCAGTACTTC
-,TRBV19,many,TRBJ2-1,CASRQGAAGANEQFF,TGTGCCAGTAGGCAGGGGGCGGCGGGGGCCAATGAGCAGTTCTTC
-,TRBV6-1,-,TRBJ1-5,CASSRRGNSNQPQHF,TGTGCCAGCAGTCGCAGGGGAAATAGCAATCAGCCCCAGCATTTT
TRBD2,TRBV27,-,TRBJ2-1,CASSLSGSPRKYNEQFF,TGTGCCAGCAGCTTAAGCGGGAGCCCCCGAAAGTACAATGAGCAGTTCTTC
TRBD2,TRBV4-2,many,TRBJ2-2,CASSQGLAAGAGELFF,TGTGCCAGCAGCCAGGGACTAGCCGCGGGGGCCGGGGAGCTGTTTTTT
TRBD2,TRBV20-1,-,TRBJ2-3,CSATRTSGVRDTQYF,TGCAGTGCCACTCGTACTAGCGGGGTAAGAGATACGCAGTATTTT
TRBD1,TRBV7-2,few,TRBJ2-5,CASSAVGTGVRYF,TGTGCCAGCAGCGCCGTTGGGACAGGAGTCCGGTACTTC
-,TRBV20-1,few,TRBJ1-6,CSARKGRYNSPLHF,TGCAGTGCTAGGAAGGGACGTTATAATTCACCCCTCCACTTT
-,TRBV20-1,few,TRBJ1-4,CSARRVTNEKLFF,TGCAGTGCTAGAAGGGTAACTAATGAAAAACTGTTTTTT
-,TRBV12-3/TRBV12-4,few,TRBJ1-1,CASSSTVGSPAGFF,TGTGCCAGCAGTTCAACCGTCGGATCCCCAGCAGGTTTCTTT
TRBD1,TRBV9,-,TRBJ1-1,CASSVEQGTEAFF,TGTGCCAGCAGCGTAGAACAGGGGACTGAAGCTTTCTTT